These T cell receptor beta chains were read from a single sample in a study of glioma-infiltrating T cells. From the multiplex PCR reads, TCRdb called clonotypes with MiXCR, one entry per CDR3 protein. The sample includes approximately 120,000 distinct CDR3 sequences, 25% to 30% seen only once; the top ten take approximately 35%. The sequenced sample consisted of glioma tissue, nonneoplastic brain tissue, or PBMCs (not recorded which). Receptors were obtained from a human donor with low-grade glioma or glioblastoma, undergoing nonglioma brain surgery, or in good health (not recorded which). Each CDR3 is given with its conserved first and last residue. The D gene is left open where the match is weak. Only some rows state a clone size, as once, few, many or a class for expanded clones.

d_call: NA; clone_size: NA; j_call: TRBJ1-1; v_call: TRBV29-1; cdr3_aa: CSVLQMNTEAFF; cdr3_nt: TGCAGCGTCCTACAGATGAACACTGAAGCTTTCTTT
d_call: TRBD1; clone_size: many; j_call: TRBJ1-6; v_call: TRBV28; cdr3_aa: CASSATTGAGSSPLHF; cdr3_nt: TGTGCCAGCAGCGCGACGACAGGGGCGGGTAGTTCACCCCTCCACTTT
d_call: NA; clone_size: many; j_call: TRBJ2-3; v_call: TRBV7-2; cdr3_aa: CASSLERGTDTQYF; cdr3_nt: TGTGCCAGCAGCTTAGAACGAGGCACAGATACGCAGTATTTT
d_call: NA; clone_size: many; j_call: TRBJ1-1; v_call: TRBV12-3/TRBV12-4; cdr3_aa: CASSGREPSIFF; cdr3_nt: TGTGCCAGCAGTGGCCGGGAGCCGTCGATCTTCTTT
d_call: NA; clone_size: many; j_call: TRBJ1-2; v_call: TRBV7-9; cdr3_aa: CASSPKREADGYTF; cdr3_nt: TGTGCCAGCAGCCCCAAGAGGGAGGCGGATGGCTACACCTTC
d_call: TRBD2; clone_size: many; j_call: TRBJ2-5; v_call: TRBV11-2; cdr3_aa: CASRTSGSGGETQYF; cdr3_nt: TGTGCCAGCAGGACTAGCGGGAGCGGTGGGGAGACCCAGTACTTC
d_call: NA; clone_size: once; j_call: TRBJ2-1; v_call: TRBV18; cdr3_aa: CASSASGSSYNEQFF; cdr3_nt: TGTGCCAGCTCAGCAAGCGGAAGCTCCTACAATGAGCAGTTCTTC
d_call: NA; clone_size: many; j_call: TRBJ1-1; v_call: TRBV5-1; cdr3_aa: CASSLVGSNTEAFF; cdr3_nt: TGCGCCAGCAGCTTGGTCGGCAGTAACACTGAAGCTTTCTTT
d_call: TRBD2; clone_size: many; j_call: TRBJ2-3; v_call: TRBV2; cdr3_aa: CASRGTSGAQDTQYF; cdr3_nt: TGTGCCAGCAGGGGGACTAGCGGGGCTCAAGATACGCAGTATTTT
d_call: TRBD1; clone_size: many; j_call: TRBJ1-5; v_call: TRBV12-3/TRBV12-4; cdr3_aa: CASREGQGDNQPQHF; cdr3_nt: TGTGCCAGCAGGGAAGGACAGGGGGATAATCAGCCCCAGCATTTT
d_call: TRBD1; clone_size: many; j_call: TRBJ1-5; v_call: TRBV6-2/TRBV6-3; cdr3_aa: CASSKTGVINQPQHF; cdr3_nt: TGTGCCAGCAGCAAGACAGGGGTTATCAATCAGCCCCAGCATTTT
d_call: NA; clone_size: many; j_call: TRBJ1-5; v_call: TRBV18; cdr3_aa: CASSPRGSGSNQPQHF; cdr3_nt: TGTGCCAGCTCACCAAGGGGGTCGGGAAGCAATCAGCCCCAGCATTTT
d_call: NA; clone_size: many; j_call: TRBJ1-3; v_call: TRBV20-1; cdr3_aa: CSARDIGRIGNTIYF; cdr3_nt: TGCAGTGCTAGAGATATTGGAAGAATTGGAAACACCATATATTTT
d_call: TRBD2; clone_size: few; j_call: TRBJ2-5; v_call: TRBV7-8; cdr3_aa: CASSSQLAGVKETQYF; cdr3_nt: TGTGCCAGCAGCTCCCAACTAGCGGGAGTCAAAGAGACCCAGTACTTC
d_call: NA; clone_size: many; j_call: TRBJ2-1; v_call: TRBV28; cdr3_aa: CASRPRDSGNEQFF; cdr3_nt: TGTGCCAGCAGGCCCCGGGACTCTGGCAATGAGCAGTTCTTC
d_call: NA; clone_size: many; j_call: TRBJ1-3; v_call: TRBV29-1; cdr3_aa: CSVVLRAYSGNTIYF; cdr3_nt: TGCAGCGTTGTGCTCAGGGCCTACTCTGGAAACACCATATATTTT
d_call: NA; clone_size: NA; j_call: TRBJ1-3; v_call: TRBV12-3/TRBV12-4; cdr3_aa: CASSKSGNPIYF; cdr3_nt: TGTGCCAGCAGTAAGAGCGGAAACCCCATATATTTT
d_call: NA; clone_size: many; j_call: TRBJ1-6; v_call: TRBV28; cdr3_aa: CASIANNSPLHF; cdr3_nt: TGTGCCAGCATTGCCAATAATTCACCCCTCCACTTT
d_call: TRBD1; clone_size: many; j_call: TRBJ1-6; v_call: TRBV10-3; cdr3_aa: CAIRAGTGDNSPLHF; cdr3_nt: TGTGCCATCAGGGCCGGGACAGGGGATAATTCACCCCTCCACTTT
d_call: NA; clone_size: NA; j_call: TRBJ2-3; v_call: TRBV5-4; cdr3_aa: CASSLPGPRHQDTQYF; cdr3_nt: TGTGCCAGCAGCCTGCCCGGACCGCGGCACCAGGATACGCAGTATTTT
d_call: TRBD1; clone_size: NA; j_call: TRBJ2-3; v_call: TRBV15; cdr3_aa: CATNRGSSDTQYF; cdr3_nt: TGTGCCACCAACAGGGGGTCCTCAGATACGCAGTATTTT
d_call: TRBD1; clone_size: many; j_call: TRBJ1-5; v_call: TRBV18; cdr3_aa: CASSAGTGDSQPQHF; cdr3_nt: TGTGCCAGCTCGGCCGGGACAGGGGATAGTCAGCCCCAGCATTTT
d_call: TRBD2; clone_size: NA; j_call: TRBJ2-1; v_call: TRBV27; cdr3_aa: CASTQLAGGRGEQFF; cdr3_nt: TGTGCCAGCACCCAGCTAGCGGGAGGGCGGGGTGAGCAGTTCTTC
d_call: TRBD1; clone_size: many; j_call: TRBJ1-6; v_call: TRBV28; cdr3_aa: CASILSRGYNSPLHF; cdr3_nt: TGTGCCAGCATCCTAAGCAGGGGGTATAATTCACCCCTCCACTTT
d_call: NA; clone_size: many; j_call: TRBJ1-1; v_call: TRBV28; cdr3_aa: CASSLAGTNTEAFF; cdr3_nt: TGTGCCAGCAGTTTAGCAGGGACGAACACTGAAGCTTTCTTT
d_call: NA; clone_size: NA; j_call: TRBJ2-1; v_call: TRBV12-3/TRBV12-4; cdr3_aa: CASSFFTFQRASYNEQFF; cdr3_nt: TGTGCCAGCAGTTTCTTTACATTTCAGCGGGCCTCCTACAATGAGCAGTTCTTC
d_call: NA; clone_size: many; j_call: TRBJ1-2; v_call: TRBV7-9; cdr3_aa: CASSLLQERHNYGYTF; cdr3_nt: TGTGCCAGCAGCTTATTACAGGAACGACACAACTATGGCTACACCTTC
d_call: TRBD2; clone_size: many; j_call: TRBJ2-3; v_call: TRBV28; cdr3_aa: CASSLVAGEGVRYF; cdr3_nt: TGTGCCAGCAGTTTAGTAGCGGGGGAGGGGGTCCGCTATTTT
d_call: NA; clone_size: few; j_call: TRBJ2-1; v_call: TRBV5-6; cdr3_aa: CASSLLGSSYNEQFF; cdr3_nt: TGTGCCAGCAGCTTGCTGGGGAGCTCCTACAATGAGCAGTTCTTC
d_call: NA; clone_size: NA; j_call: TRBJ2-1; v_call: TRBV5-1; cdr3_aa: CASSPGERSYNEQFF; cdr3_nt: TGCGCCAGCAGCCCAGGGGAGAGATCCTACAATGAGCAGTTCTTC
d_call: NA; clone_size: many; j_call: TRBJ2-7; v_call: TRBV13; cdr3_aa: CASSPRTVYEQYF; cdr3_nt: TGTGCCAGCAGCCCCCGGACGGTCTACGAGCAGTACTTC
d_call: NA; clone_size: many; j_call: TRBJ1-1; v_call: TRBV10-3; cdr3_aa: CAISESTWTSEAFF; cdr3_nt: TGTGCCATCAGTGAGTCGACCTGGACCTCTGAAGCTTTCTTT
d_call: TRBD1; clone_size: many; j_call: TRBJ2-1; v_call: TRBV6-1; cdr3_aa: CASRTGAPYNEQFF; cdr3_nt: TGTGCCAGCAGGACAGGGGCTCCCTACAATGAGCAGTTCTTC
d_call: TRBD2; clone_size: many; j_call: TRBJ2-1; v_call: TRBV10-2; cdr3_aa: CASFGGGKPNEQFF; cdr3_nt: TGCGCCAGCTTCGGGGGAGGGAAACCCAATGAGCAGTTCTTC
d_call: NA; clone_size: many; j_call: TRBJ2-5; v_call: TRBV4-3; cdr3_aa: CASSLEPGETQYF; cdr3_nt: TGCGCCAGCAGCCTTGAGCCGGGCGAGACCCAGTACTTC
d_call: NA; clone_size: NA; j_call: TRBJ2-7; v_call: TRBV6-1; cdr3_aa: CASSESARMQLATYEQYF; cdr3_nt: TGTGCCAGCAGTGAATCCGCTCGCATGCAGCTGGCAACCTACGAGCAGTACTTC
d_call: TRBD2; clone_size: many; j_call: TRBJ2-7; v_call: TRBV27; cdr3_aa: CASTPSGGLSSYEQYF; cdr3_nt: TGTGCCAGCACGCCTAGCGGGGGCCTCAGCTCCTACGAGCAGTACTTC
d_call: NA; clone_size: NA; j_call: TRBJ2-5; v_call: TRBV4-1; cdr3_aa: CASSQELAGRETQYF; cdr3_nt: TGCGCCAGCAGCCAAGAACTGGCAGGGCGAGAGACCCAGTACTTC
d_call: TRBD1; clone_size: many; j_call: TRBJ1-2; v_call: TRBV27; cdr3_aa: CASSGPGTAEANYGYTF; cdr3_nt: TGTGCCAGCAGTGGGCCCGGGACAGCCGAAGCTAACTATGGCTACACCTTC
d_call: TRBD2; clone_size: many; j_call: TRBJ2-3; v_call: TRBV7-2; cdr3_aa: CASSLKGAGGPTDTQYF; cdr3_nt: TGTGCCAGCAGCTTAAAAGGAGCGGGAGGGCCGACAGATACACAGTATTTT
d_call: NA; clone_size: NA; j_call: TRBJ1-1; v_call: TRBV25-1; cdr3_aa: CASSEPGGLEATEAFF; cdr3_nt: TGTGCCAGCAGTGAACCGGGGGGGCTGGAAGCCACTGAAGCCTTCTTT
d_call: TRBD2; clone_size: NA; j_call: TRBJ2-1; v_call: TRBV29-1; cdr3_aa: CSVWTSGRMSEQFF; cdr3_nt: TGCAGCGTTTGGACTAGCGGGAGAATGAGTGAGCAGTTCTTC
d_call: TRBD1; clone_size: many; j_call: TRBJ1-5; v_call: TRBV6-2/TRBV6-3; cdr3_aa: CASSSDRSVYNQPQHF; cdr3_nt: TGTGCCAGCAGTTCGGACAGGTCTGTATACAATCAGCCCCAGCATTTT
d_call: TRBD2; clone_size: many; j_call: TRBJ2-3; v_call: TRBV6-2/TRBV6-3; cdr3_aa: CASSSTWTSGSADTQYF; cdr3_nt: TGTGCCAGCAGTTCTACCTGGACTAGCGGGAGCGCAGATACGCAGTATTTT
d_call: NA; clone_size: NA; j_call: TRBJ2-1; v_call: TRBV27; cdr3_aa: CASSLWGISSYEQFF; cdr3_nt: TGTGCCAGCAGTTTATGGGGGATATCTAGCTATGAGCAGTTCTTC
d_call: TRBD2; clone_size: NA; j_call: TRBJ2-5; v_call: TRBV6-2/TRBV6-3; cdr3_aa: CASSFLGLAEQETQYF; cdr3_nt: TGTGCCAGCAGTTTCCTGGGACTAGCGGAACAAGAGACCCAGTACTTC
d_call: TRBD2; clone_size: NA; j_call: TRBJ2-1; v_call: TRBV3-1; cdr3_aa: CASSTPGGEEQFF; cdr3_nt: TGTGCCAGCAGCACCCCGGGGGGAGAGGAGCAGTTCTTC
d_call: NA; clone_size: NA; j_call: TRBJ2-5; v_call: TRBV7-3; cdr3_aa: CASSLDQRETQYF; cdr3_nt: TGTGCCAGCAGCTTAGATCAGCGAGAGACCCAGTACTTC
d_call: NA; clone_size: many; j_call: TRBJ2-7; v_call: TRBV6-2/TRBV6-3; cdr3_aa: CASSYEGWEQYF; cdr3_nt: TGTGCCAGCAGTTACGAGGGGTGGGAGCAGTACTTC
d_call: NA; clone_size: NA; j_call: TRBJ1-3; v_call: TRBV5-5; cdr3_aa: CASSPGPIQALSSGNTIYF; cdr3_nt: TGTGCCAGCAGCCCAGGACCGATTCAGGCCTTATCCTCTGGAAACACCATATATTTT